Sequencing of this TCR beta chain was carried out in a study of technical replicates of blood from several donors. Measured with immunoSEQ multiplex PCR; TCRdb has only the in-frame clones, and not every one. The data show roughly 79,000 clones, with 85% to 95% seen just once and 0.41% held by the top ten. This clone was counted a single time. The CDR3 length is 14 residues. V gave up 1 base and J gave up 5 bases, with 11 bases separating them. CDR1 LNHDA and CDR2 SQIVND come from the germline V gene (reference sequence). The chain combines TRBV19 with TRBJ1-1, with D tentatively TRBD1 (5 bases). The TCR comes from a human donor in good health. The sequenced sample was T cells isolated from PBMCs. CDR3 sequence reads: CASSIGGGGTEAFF. The CDR3 bases are TGTGCCAGTAGTATAGGGGGCGGAGGGACTGAAGCTTTCTTT.